The 10 T cell receptor beta chains below come from one sample, sequenced in a study of cytomegalovirus exposure and HLA in healthy donors. Researchers ran the PCR with 60 Vbeta and 13 Jbeta primers. Data came from immunoSEQ multiplex PCR; TCRdb stores just in-frame clones and leaves some out. Of around 140,000 clones listed, roughly 74% were seen once; the top ten hold less than 3%. The material sequenced was PBMCs. These receptor sequences come from a woman aged 18-35 years in good health and CMV-seropositive.

The CDR3 coding sequence is TGCGCCAGCAGCATTAGCGGGGGAGGGTACGAGCAGTACTTC. It encodes CASSISGGGYEQYF. V is TRBV5-1 and J is TRBJ2-7; 9 bases line up with TRBD2. J was trimmed by 4 bases and V by 4 bases; bases with no gene match: 6. Per the germline V gene, CDR1 is SGHRS and CDR2 is YFSETQ. There are 14 residues in the CDR3. Based on the CDR3 plus reference TRBV5-1 and TRBJ2-7, the full variable domain is KAGVTQTPRYLIKTRGQQVTLSCSPISGHRSVSWYQQTPGQGLQFLFEYFSETQRNKGNFPGRFSGRQFSNSRSEMNVSTLELGDSALYLCASSISGGGYEQYFGPGTRLTVT.

The CDR3 is CASSIWAGPQLFF. The DNA of the CDR3 is TGTGCCAGTAGTATTTGGGCGGGACCGCAACTGTTTTTT. The rearrangement uses TRBV19 and TRBJ1-4, with a tentative D call TRBD1 (5 bases). Per germline, CDR1 LNHDA and CDR2 SQIVND (reference sequence). V was cut by 3 bases and J by 12 bases, with 14 bases left in between. The CDR3 covers 13 residues.

V is TRBV7-8 and J is TRBJ2-7; perhaps TRBD2 as D (6 bases). The germline V gene has CDR1 SGHVS and CDR2 FQNEAQ. V shed 0 bases and J shed 0 bases, with 15 bases lying between them. The CDR3 is 17 amino acids. In DNA, the CDR3 is TGTGCCAGCAGCTTAGCAGACGGGACTCTACCCTCCTACGAGCAGTACTTC. This sequence encodes CASSLADGTLPSYEQYF.

The chain carries TRBV6-1 and TRBJ1-1, with D possibly matching TRBD1 (5 bases). Trimming removed 7 bases at V and 5 bases at J, with 8 bases between. The CDR3 is made up of 11 amino acids. The germline CDR1 and CDR2 sequences are MNHNS and SASEGT. CDR3 DNA: TGTGCCAGCATGCGGGGGACTGAAGCTTTCTTT. Protein sequence: CASMRGTEAFF.

The chain recombines TRBV27 with TRBJ1-5; TRBD1 matches 7 bases. The CDR3 contains 14 residues. The V gene end was trimmed by 6 bases and the J gene end by 2 bases; junction bases not matched to a gene: 4. CDR1 MNHEY and CDR2 SMNVEV come from the germline V gene (reference sequence). The CDR3 DNA follows: TGTGCCAGCAGATTGACAGGGCGCAATCAGCCCCAGCATTTT. It encodes CASRLTGRNQPQHF.

The chain uses TRBV7-2 and TRBJ2-5; TRBD1 matches at 8 bases. Per the germline V gene, CDR1 is SGHTA and CDR2 is FQGNSA. The V gene end was trimmed by 0 bases and the J gene end by 4 bases; junction bases not matched to a gene: 10. CDR3 size: 17 residues. CDR3 DNA sequence: TGTGCCAGCAGCTTAGCTGGTGGGTCAGGGGGCGGAGAGACCCAGTACTTC. It codes for CASSLAGGSGGGETQYF.

The chain has TRBV7-9 and TRBJ2-3, with D perhaps TRBD2 (7 bases). Trimming cost V 3 bases and J 1 base, with 14 bases left between them. The germline gives CDR1 SEHNR, CDR2 FQNEAQ (reference sequence). The length of the CDR3 is 16 residues. In DNA form, the CDR3 reads TGTGCCAGCAGCTTTCTGGCGGGGGCCCGCACAGATACGCAGTATTTT. Its translation is CASSFLAGARTDTQYF. Drawing the rest from reference TRBV7-9 and TRBJ2-3, the complete variable domain is DTGVSQNPRHKITKRGQNVTFRCDPISEHNRLYWYRQTLGQGPEFLTYFQNEAQLEKSRLLSDRFSAERPKGSFSTLEIQRTEQGDSAMYLCASSFLAGARTDTQYFGPGTRLTVL.

V and J are TRBV5-1 and TRBJ2-4, with D maybe TRBD1 (7 bases). In germline, CDR1 is SGHRS, CDR2 YFSETQ. Trimming took 2 bases from V and 8 from J, leaving 17 bases between them. The CDR3 has 15 amino acids. CDR3 sequence: CASSFLTGTGYIQYF. Here the CDR3 DNA reads TGCGCCAGCAGCTTCCTGACAGGGACTGGTTACATTCAGTACTTC.

This rearrangement joins TRBV5-8 to TRBJ1-1, with D unresolved. The ends were cut back, 4 bases at V and 4 bases at J, with 8 bases in the middle. The CDR3 extends over 12 amino acids. Germline assignment: CDR1 SGHTS and CDR2 YDEGEE. CDR3 sequence: CASSRRSTEAFF. The CDR3 DNA reads TGTGCCAGCAGCCGACGGAGCACTGAAGCTTTCTTT.

This rearrangement joins TRBV19 to TRBJ1-2; TRBD1 might be the D (5 bases). The CDR3 spans 15 residues. The V end was cut by 5 bases, the J end by 4 bases, with 17 bases between. Germline V gene data show CDR1 as LNHDA and CDR2 as SQIVND (reference sequence). Written as DNA, the CDR3 is TGTGCCAGTAGTTCCCACTCCAGGGTGGGCTATGGCTACACCTTC. It yields the protein CASSSHSRVGYGYTF.